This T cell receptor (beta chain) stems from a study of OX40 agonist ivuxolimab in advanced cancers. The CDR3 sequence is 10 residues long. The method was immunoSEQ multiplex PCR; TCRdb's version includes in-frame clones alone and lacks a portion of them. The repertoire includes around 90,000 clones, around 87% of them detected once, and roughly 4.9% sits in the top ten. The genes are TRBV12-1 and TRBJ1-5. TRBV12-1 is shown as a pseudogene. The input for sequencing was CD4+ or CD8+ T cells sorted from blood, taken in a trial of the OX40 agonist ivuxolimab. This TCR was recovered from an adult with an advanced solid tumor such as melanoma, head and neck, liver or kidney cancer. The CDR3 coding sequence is TGTGCCACCAGGGGGGGGCCCCAGCATTTT. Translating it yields CATRGGPQHF.